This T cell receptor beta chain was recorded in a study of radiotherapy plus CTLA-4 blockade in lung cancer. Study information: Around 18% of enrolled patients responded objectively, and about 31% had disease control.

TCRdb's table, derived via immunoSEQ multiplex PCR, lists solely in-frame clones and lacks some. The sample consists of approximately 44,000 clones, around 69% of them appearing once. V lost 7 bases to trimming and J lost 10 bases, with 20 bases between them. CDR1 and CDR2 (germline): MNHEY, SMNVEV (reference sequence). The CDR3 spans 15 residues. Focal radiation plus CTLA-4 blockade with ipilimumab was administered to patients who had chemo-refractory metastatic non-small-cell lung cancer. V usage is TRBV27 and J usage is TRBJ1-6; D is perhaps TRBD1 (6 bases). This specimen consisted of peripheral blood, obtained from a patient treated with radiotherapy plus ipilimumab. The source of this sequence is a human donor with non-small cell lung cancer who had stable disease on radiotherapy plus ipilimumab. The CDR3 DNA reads TGTGCCAGCACCCCCCGGGACAATGATAGATCACCCCTCCACTTT. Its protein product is CASTPRDNDRSPLHF.